Detailed here is one T cell receptor beta chain. TCRdb keeps only in-frame clones here, not all; method: immunoSEQ multiplex PCR. The sample carries about 110,000 clones, approximately 80% recorded once. The record originates from a study of blood T cell repertoires in COVID-19. The CDR3 covers 15 residues. CDR1 and CDR2 from the germline V gene are SGHTA and FQGTGA. V was clipped by 1 base and J by 2 bases; unmatched bases: 2. This sequence joins TRBV7-3 and TRBJ1-2; TRBD1 matches 9 bases. The receptor was isolated from a woman aged 50 to 60 with acute or convalescent COVID-19. Material for sequencing was peripheral blood. The CDR3 nucleotides are TGTGCCAGCAGCTTAAACGGACAGGGGAACTATGGCTACACCTTC. Amino acid sequence: CASSLNGQGNYGYTF. The entire variable domain, with the rest obtained from reference TRBV7-3 and TRBJ1-2, is as follows: GAGVSQTPSNKVTEKGKYVELRCDPISGHTALYWYRQSLGQGPEFLIYFQGTGAADDSGLPNDRFFAVRPEGSVSTLKIQRTERGDSAVYLCASSLNGQGNYGYTFGSGTRLTVV.